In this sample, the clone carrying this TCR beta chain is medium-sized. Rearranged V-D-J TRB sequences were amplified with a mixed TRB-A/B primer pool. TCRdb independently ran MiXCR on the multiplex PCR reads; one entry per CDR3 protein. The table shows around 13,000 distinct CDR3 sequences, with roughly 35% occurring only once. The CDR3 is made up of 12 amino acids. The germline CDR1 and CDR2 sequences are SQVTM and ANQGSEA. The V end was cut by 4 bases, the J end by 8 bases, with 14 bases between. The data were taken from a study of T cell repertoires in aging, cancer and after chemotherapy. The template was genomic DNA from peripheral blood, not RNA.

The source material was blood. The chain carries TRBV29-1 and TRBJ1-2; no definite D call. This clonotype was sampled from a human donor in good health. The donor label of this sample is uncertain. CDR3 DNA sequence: TGCAGCGTTGGGAGAACGGGTGGGGGCTACACCTTC. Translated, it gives CSVGRTGGGYTF.